Listed here are 23 T cell receptor beta chains from one sample, sequenced in a study of blood T cells in healthy people across ages (dated by TCRdb to 2014 to 2015). The method behind the library was 5' RACE. The sequencing machine was an Illumina HiSeq 2500. A second 7 to 11 cycle PCR used a sample-barcoded 5' primer and a J-beta primer mix. In-frame beta chains were kept once TCRdb had trimmed the public reads at Q25 with fastp and called clones with MiXCR. Merged by CDR3 protein, the rows form single entries marked with the most common genes and DNA. This sample has around 1,700,000 distinct CDR3 sequences in its table, and about 28% of those were observed once. The ten largest clones take up 7% to 9% of the sample. The specimen was blood. These TCRs come from a woman in her twenties or thirties in good health.

This clonotype was seen a handful of times. This chain links TRBV7-2 with TRBJ2-4, with D perhaps being TRBD1 or TRBD2 (5 bases each). V was clipped by 3 bases and J by 8 bases, with 14 bases between them. Germline assignment: CDR1 SGHTA and CDR2 FQGNSA. The CDR3 covers 14 residues. The CDR3 DNA is TGTGCCAGCAGCTTGTTGGGGGAGCTGGACATTCAGTACTTC. Translating it yields CASSLLGELDIQYF.

This clonotype was counted between two and nine times. The V and J genes are TRBV6-5 and TRBJ2-7; D may be TRBD1 or TRBD2 (5 bases each). The V gene lost 2 bases and the J gene lost 1 base, with 15 bases spanning the gap. Per germline, CDR1 MNHEY and CDR2 SVGAGI. The CDR3 is made up of 16 amino acids. This chain's CDR3 is CASSYPSGRVSYEQYF. Written as DNA, the CDR3 is TGTGCCAGCAGTTACCCTTCGGGACGGGTATCCTACGAGCAGTACTTC.

The chain combines TRBV20-1 with TRBJ2-3; 7 positions match TRBD1. Germline V gene data show CDR1 as DFQATT and CDR2 as SNEGSKA (reference sequence). V shed 3 bases, J shed 6 bases, and the junction held 12 bases outside the gene matches. This CDR3 is 15 amino acids long. CDR3 region: CSARGIQGSGDTQYF. In DNA, the CDR3 is TGCAGTGCTAGGGGTATACAGGGGTCTGGGGATACGCAGTATTTT.

This clonotype has at least ten counts. The V call is TRBV5-5, the J call TRBJ1-4, with 9 positions matching TRBD1. The CDR3 consists of 14 residues. The germline V gene encodes CDR1 SGHKS and CDR2 YYEKEE (reference sequence). Unmatched junction bases numbered 5, after V lost 5 bases and J lost 6 bases. DNA for the CDR3: TGTGCCAGCAGTATTCGGGACAGGGATGAAAAACTGTTTTTT. This encodes CASSIRDRDEKLFF.

At least ten counts were recorded for this clonotype. This chain connects TRBV7-2 to TRBJ2-7; D is unclear. CDR1 SGHTA and CDR2 FQGNSA come from the germline V gene. The CDR3 loop spans 12 amino acids. The V end was cut by 5 bases, the J end by 1 base, with 6 bases between. The CDR3 protein is CASSHTSYEQYF. DNA for the CDR3: TGTGCCAGCAGCCATACGTCCTACGAGCAGTACTTC.

This clonotype was picked up many times. V is TRBV18 and J is TRBJ1-1, with a weak D call TRBD1 (6 bases). The CDR3 length is 13 residues. V lost 8 bases and J lost 2, with 12 bases in between. The germline CDR1 and CDR2 sequences are KGHSH and LQKENI. The CDR3: CASSPGTNTEAFF. In DNA form, the CDR3 reads TGTGCCAGCAGCCCCGGGACAAACACTGAAGCTTTCTTT.

The chain has TRBV25-1 and TRBJ2-1; tentatively, D is TRBD1 or TRBD2 (6 bases each). The CDR3 is made up of 15 amino acids. V was cut by 5 bases and J by 5 bases, with 16 bases left in between. The germline V gene has CDR1 MGHDK and CDR2 SYGVNS. The CDR3, as DNA: TGTGCCAGCAGTCCTCCCCTCGGGGGCCACAATGAGCAGTTCTTC. This sequence encodes CASSPPLGGHNEQFF.

The sample holds many counts of this clonotype. This chain uses TRBV24-1 with TRBJ2-7, with unresolved D. Germline V lookup: CDR1 KGHDR, CDR2 SFDVKD. Trimming pared 1 base from V and 2 bases from J, leaving 11 bases between. This CDR3 contains 15 residues. DNA of the CDR3: TGTGCCACCAGTGATTTAGTCGGACGGGCCTACGAGCAGTACTTC. Protein: CATSDLVGRAYEQYF.

The chain joins TRBV6-6 to TRBJ1-1, with D unclear. Per germline, CDR1 MNHNY and CDR2 SVGAGI (reference sequence). The CDR3 has 14 residues. The V and J ends lost 5 bases and 1 base respectively, with 11 bases between them. The CDR3, as DNA: TGTGCCAGCAGTAGGAAGGCGGGGAACACTGAAGCTTTCTTT. Protein product: CASSRKAGNTEAFF.

The table lists this clonotype with a few counts. The chain couples TRBV5-1 to TRBJ2-7; D is unresolved. CDR3 size: 16 residues. Germline V gives CDR1 SGHRS, CDR2 YFSETQ. V lost 7 bases and J 2 bases, leaving 22 bases between the germline ends. The CDR3 DNA reads as TGCGCCAGCCCCCATAAACCCACAGTTTCAACCTACGAGCAGTACTTC. It yields the protein CASPHKPTVSTYEQYF. Variable domain in full (rest from reference TRBV5-1 and TRBJ2-7): KAGVTQTPRYLIKTRGQQVTLSCSPISGHRSVSWYQQTPGQGLQFLFEYFSETQRNKGNFPGRFSGRQFSNSRSEMNVSTLELGDSALYLCASPHKPTVSTYEQYFGPGTRLTVT.

This clonotype turned up a few times. CDR3 coding DNA: TGCAGCGAAACCTCAGGGGCTGATGGCTACACCTTC. This encodes CSETSGADGYTF. The chain is built from TRBV29-1 and TRBJ1-2, with D tentatively TRBD1 (6 bases). V gave up 7 bases and J gave up 6 bases, with 15 bases separating them. The CDR3 consists of 12 residues. Germline V gene lookup returns CDR1 SQVTM and CDR2 ANQGSEA. The full variable domain, in which reference TRBV29-1 and TRBJ1-2 provide the parts outside the CDR3, is SAVISQKPSRDICQRGTSLTIQCQVDSQVTMMFWYRQQPGQSLTLIATANQGSEATYESGFVIDKFPISRPNLTFSTLTVSNMSPEDSSIYLCSETSGADGYTFGSGTRLTVV.

The chain carries TRBV4-1 and TRBJ1-5, with 7 bases matching TRBD1. The CDR3 is 15 residues long. V was clipped by 3 bases and J by 7 bases; unmatched bases: 9. Germline V gene lookup returns CDR1 MGHRA and CDR2 YSYEKL. CDR3 region: CASSQADRVGQPQHF. CDR3 in DNA: TGCGCCAGCAGCCAGGCCGACAGGGTTGGCCAGCCCCAGCATTTT.

V gene TRBV3-1 combines with J gene TRBJ1-5, with D possibly matching TRBD1 (5 bases). The germline gives CDR1 LGHDT, CDR2 YNNKEL (reference sequence). Trimming cost V 1 base and J 6 bases, with 13 bases left between them. The CDR3 sequence is 15 residues long. CDR3 region: CASSQGGTGSQPQHF. In DNA form, the CDR3 reads TGTGCCAGCAGCCAAGGGGGGACGGGCAGTCAGCCCCAGCATTTT.

This clonotype was seen a few times. This rearrangement joins TRBV11-2 to TRBJ1-4, with unresolved D. This CDR3 contains 15 residues. V shed 6 bases and J shed 0 bases, with 11 bases lying between them. Germline-derived CDR1 and CDR2 are SGHAT and FQNNGV. In nucleotides, the CDR3 is TGTGCCAGCAGTTCGAATCCGTCAACTAATGAAAAACTGTTTTTT. The encoded protein is CASSSNPSTNEKLFF.

As regards this clonotype: The germline gene is not matched at one end of the junction; a read error may be the cause. The chain uses TRBV5-4 and TRBJ2-7, with TRBD2 identical over 10 bases. The CDR3 is 16 amino acids. Germline V CDR1 and CDR2: SGHNT, YYREEE (reference sequence). In nucleotides, the CDR3 is TGTGCCAACAGCTTGAGGCTAGCGGGGGCTTCCTACGAGCAGTACTTC. This translates into CANSLRLAGASYEQYF.

The rearrangement joins TRBV20-1 to TRBJ2-5; maybe TRBD1 (6 bases). Germline V lookup: CDR1 DFQATT, CDR2 SNEGSKA (reference sequence). Trimming cost V 3 bases and J 3 bases, with 11 bases left between them. CDR3 length: 13 residues. The CDR3: CSARSTGKETQYF. The CDR3 bases are TGCAGTGCTAGGTCCACAGGGAAAGAGACCCAGTACTTC.

At least ten counts were recorded for this clonotype. The J gene is TRBJ1-5, the V gene TRBV6-5; 7 nucleotides align to TRBD1. V trimming: 8 bases; J trimming: 7 bases; junction bases outside the gene matches: 11. This CDR3 region has 14 residues. Germline-derived CDR1 and CDR2 are MNHEY and SVGAGI. For the CDR3, the DNA is TGTGCCAGCGGATTCCCCCGACAGGGACAGCCCCAGCATTTT. Translation: CASGFPRQGQPQHF.

This chain connects TRBV5-1 to TRBJ2-2; TRBD1 matches 7 bases. This CDR3 has 14 residues. Unmatched junction bases numbered 8, after V lost 5 bases and J lost 7 bases. Germline V lookup: CDR1 SGHRS, CDR2 YFSETQ. The CDR3 DNA is TGCGCCAGCAGGCCAATCGACAGGGACGGGGAGCTGTTTTTT. Translated: CASRPIDRDGELFF.

There are a few counts of this clonotype. The rearrangement joins TRBV5-1 to TRBJ1-6; no clear D gene. Germline V gene data show CDR1 as SGHRS and CDR2 as YFSETQ. This CDR3 is 15 amino acids long. Trimming left V 7 bases short and J 0 bases short, with 11 bases between. The DNA of the CDR3 is TGCGCCAGCGCTCAACAGAGCTCCTATAATTCACCCCTCCACTTT. This gives the protein CASAQQSSYNSPLHF.

Ten or more counts support this clonotype. The gene calls are TRBV29-1 and TRBJ2-3; tentatively, D is TRBD1 (6 bases). Germline V gene sequence: CDR1 SQVTM, CDR2 ANQGSEA. V was trimmed by 4 bases and J by 1 base, leaving 9 bases between them. This CDR3 has 13 residues. This CDR3 is CSVGDTRTDTQYF. In DNA, the CDR3 is TGCAGCGTTGGGGACACTCGCACAGATACGCAGTATTTT.

V is TRBV5-4 and J is TRBJ2-7, with TRBD1 as a possible D gene (6 bases). Germline lookup yields CDR1 SGHNT and CDR2 YYREEE (reference sequence). CDR3 length: 13 residues. The ends were cut back, 2 bases at V and 5 bases at J, with 11 bases in the middle. CDR3 coding DNA: TGTGCCAGCAGCTTACGGGGACACGACGAGCAGTACTTC. Translation: CASSLRGHDEQYF. Together with reference TRBV5-4 and TRBJ2-7, the CDR3 gives the full variable domain: ETGVTQSPTHLIKTRGQQVTLRCSSQSGHNTVSWYQQALGQGPQFIFQYYREEENGRGNFPPRFSGLQFPNYSSELNVNALELDDSALYLCASSLRGHDEQYFGPGTRLTVT.

V gene TRBV12-3 or TRBV12-4 combines with J gene TRBJ2-3; D is possibly TRBD2 (6 bases). There are 14 residues in the CDR3. Trimming cost V 6 bases and J 7 bases, with 17 bases left between them. The CDR3 nucleotides read TGTGCCAGCAGCCCGGGACTGAGTTCAAATACGCAGTATTTT. Protein sequence: CASSPGLSSNTQYF.

The rearrangement uses TRBV20-1 and TRBJ1-1; 8 bases line up with TRBD1. V was pared by 3 bases and J by 4 bases, with 7 bases of the junction left unmatched. The germline CDR1 and CDR2 sequences are DFQATT and SNEGSKA (reference sequence). This CDR3 is 14 amino acids long. The CDR3 nucleotides are TGCAGTGCTAGGATCAGGGGGCAGGTCACTGAAGCTTTCTTT. Amino acids: CSARIRGQVTEAFF.